A single sample is the source of the 31 T cell receptor beta chains below, sequenced in a study of T cells in Graves' hyperthyroidism and ophthalmopathy. RNA transcripts yielded amplified TCR beta CDR3 regions. The TCR CDR3 was amplified in a first-round RT-PCR using the HTBI primer set. TCRdb re-called the multiplex PCR reads through MiXCR, storing one row per CDR3 protein. Seen here are fewer than 250,000 distinct CDR3 sequences, roughly a sixth observed once, and the top ten hold approximately 50%. Sequencing was performed on blood. The receptors shown here come from a man aged 45 to 65 with Graves' hyperthyroidism.

This clonotype was detected ten times or more. The J gene is TRBJ1-5, the V gene TRBV7-2; 7 bases fit TRBD1. Germline V gene sequence: CDR1 SGHTA, CDR2 FQGNSA. CDR3 length: 14 residues. The J segment lost 9 bases and the V segment lost 3 bases, leaving 8 bases of the junction unmatched. In DNA form, the CDR3 reads TGTGCCAGCAGCTTGGGAGGGGGCTCGGGGCCCCAGCATTTT. Translated, it gives CASSLGGGSGPQHF. The entire variable domain, with the rest obtained from reference TRBV7-2 and TRBJ1-5, is as follows: GAGVSQSPSNKVTEKGKDVELRCDPISGHTALYWYRQSLGQGLEFLIYFQGNSAPDKSGLPSDRFSAERTGGSVSTLTIQRTQQEDSAVYLCASSLGGGSGPQHFGDGTRLSIL.

The CDR3 loop reads CASSQESNLRPQHF. CDR3 DNA: TGCGCCAGCAGCCAAGAGTCCAACCTGAGGCCCCAGCATTTT. The chain couples TRBV4-1 to TRBJ1-5; no firm D call. The ends were cut back, 0 bases at V and 9 bases at J, with 12 bases in the middle. In germline, CDR1 is MGHRA, CDR2 YSYEKL. This CDR3 is 14 amino acids long.

Regarding this clonotype: A much larger clone lies one base from this, so it may be a read error. This chain uses TRBV5-1 with TRBJ2-7; D remains ambiguous. This CDR3 has 15 residues. V shed 0 bases and J shed 6 bases, with 16 bases lying between them. Germline CDR1 reads SGHRS; CDR2 reads YFSETQ. CDR3 sequence: CASSLGGRNEAEQYF. The CDR3 region has the DNA TGCGCCAGCAGCTTGGGAGGCAGGAATGAAGCCGAGCAGTACTTC.

J is TRBJ2-2 and V is TRBV19; 8 bases map to TRBD1. CDR1 and CDR2 (germline): LNHDA, SQIVND (reference sequence). The CDR3 is 16 residues long. V lost 6 bases to trimming and J lost 1 base; unmatched junction nucleotides: 7. In DNA, the CDR3 is TGTGCCAGTAGCCCTATACAGGGGGGGAACACCGGGGAGCTGTTTTTT. Protein sequence: CASSPIQGGNTGELFF.

This clonotype has a handful of counts. J is TRBJ2-5 and V is TRBV19, with a weak D call TRBD1 (5 bases). Germline V gene sequence: CDR1 LNHDA, CDR2 SQIVND (reference sequence). The CDR3 runs to 16 residues. V was shortened by 5 bases and J by 1 base, with 17 bases between the two germline ends. The CDR3 bases are TGTGCCAGTAGTTCGTACAGGATTAGTCCCCAAGAGACCCAGTACTTC. It codes for CASSSYRISPQETQYF.

V usage is TRBV20-1 and J usage is TRBJ2-7; possibly TRBD2 for D (7 bases). V was pared by 8 bases and J by 5 bases, with 10 bases between. The CDR3 runs to 10 residues. Germline loops: CDR1 DFQATT, CDR2 SNEGSKA (reference sequence). The DNA for the CDR3 is TGCAGTCCGGGGGGCAACGAGCAGTACTTC. It translates to CSPGGNEQYF.

This clonotype has just a few counts. The genes are TRBV10-1 and TRBJ2-1; a possible D gene is TRBD2 (6 bases). The germline CDR1 and CDR2 sequences are WNHNN and SYGVQD (reference sequence). The CDR3 runs to 16 residues. The V end lost 3 bases, the J end lost 5 bases, and 17 bases lay between the germline ends. The CDR3 sequence: CASSDRTEGIHNEQFF. The CDR3 nucleotides read TGCGCCAGCAGTGATCGAACGGAGGGGATACACAATGAGCAGTTCTTC.

In this sample, this clonotype turned up many times. The chain recombines TRBV18 with TRBJ2-3; 10 positions agree with TRBD2. V trimming: 2 bases; J trimming: 4 bases; junction bases outside the gene matches: 6. CDR1 KGHSH and CDR2 LQKENI come from the germline V gene. The CDR3 is made up of 16 amino acids. CDR3 sequence (DNA): TGTGCCAGCTCACCATCTTCTAGCGGGAGCGCAGATACGCAGTATTTT. It encodes CASSPSSSGSADTQYF. The full variable domain, rest sourced from reference TRBV18 and TRBJ2-3, is NAGVMQNPRHLVRRRGQEARLRCSPMKGHSHVYWYRQLPEEGLKFMVYLQKENIIDESGMPKERFSAEFPKEGPSILRIQQVVRGDSAAYFCASSPSSSGSADTQYFGPGTRLTVL.

This clonotype was seen ten or more times. V is TRBV13 and J is TRBJ2-2; 13 nucleotides align to TRBD2. J gave up 2 bases and V 5 bases, and 5 bases lay outside the gene matches. The germline gives CDR1 PRHDT, CDR2 FYEKMQ (reference sequence). This CDR3 region has 17 residues. The CDR3 nucleotides read TGTGCCAGCAGCCGGACTAGCGGGAGAAGTAACACCGGGGAGCTGTTTTTT. Amino acids: CASSRTSGRSNTGELFF.

The rearrangement links TRBV20-1 to TRBJ1-1; D gene unclear. V lost 5 bases to trimming and J lost 4 bases, with 11 bases between them. The germline V gene encodes CDR1 DFQATT and CDR2 SNEGSKA (reference sequence). The CDR3 contains 12 residues. In DNA, the CDR3 is TGCAGTGCTGCCCCCGTGAGCACTGAAGCTTTCTTT. Encoded protein: CSAAPVSTEAFF.

This clonotype was found many times. The chain links TRBV18 to TRBJ1-2; TRBD1 agrees at 8 bases. The CDR3 runs 12 residues. V trimming: 6 bases; J trimming: 4 bases; junction bases outside the gene matches: 1. The germline gives CDR1 KGHSH, CDR2 LQKENI. DNA of the CDR3: TGTGCCAGCTCCGACAGGGGCTATGGCTACACCTTC. As protein: CASSDRGYGYTF. The entire variable domain, with the rest obtained from reference TRBV18 and TRBJ1-2, is as follows: NAGVMQNPRHLVRRRGQEARLRCSPMKGHSHVYWYRQLPEEGLKFMVYLQKENIIDESGMPKERFSAEFPKEGPSILRIQQVVRGDSAAYFCASSDRGYGYTFGSGTRLTVV.

In its sample, this clonotype was seen many times. The rearrangement joins TRBV27 to TRBJ2-1; D is uncertain. Trimming shortened V by 9 bases and J by 7 bases, and 16 bases separated the two germline ends. The germline CDR1 and CDR2 sequences are MNHEY and SMNVEV (reference sequence). The CDR3 length is 13 residues. The CDR3 spells CARIPLPINEQFF. The CDR3 DNA reads as TGTGCCAGGATACCTCTACCAATAAATGAGCAGTTCTTC.

The V call is TRBV5-6, the J call TRBJ2-1; D is undetermined. Trimming removed 1 base from V and 4 bases from J, with 3 bases in between. CDR3 length: 12 residues. Germline V lookup: CDR1 SGHDT, CDR2 YYEEEE. The CDR3 DNA sequence: TGTGCCAGCAGCTTGAAATACAATGAGCAGTTCTTC. Residues: CASSLKYNEQFF.

CDR3 DNA: TGCAGTGGTGGGCAGGGAGATACGCAGTATTTT. This gives the protein CSGGQGDTQYF. V usage is TRBV20-1 and J usage is TRBJ2-3, with D possibly TRBD1 on 5 matching bases. The germline V gene has CDR1 DFQATT and CDR2 SNEGSKA (reference sequence). CDR3 length: 11 amino acids. The germline V and J ends were trimmed by 7 bases and 5 bases, with 10 bases remaining between them.

The chain combines TRBV13 with TRBJ1-1, with TRBD1 matching 7 bases. The CDR3 consists of 15 residues. Looked up from germline, CDR1 is PRHDT and CDR2 is FYEKMQ (reference sequence). V dropped 1 base and J dropped 1; count of bases not matched to a gene: 3. The CDR3 region is CASSLAQGSNTEAFF. The CDR3, as DNA: TGTGCCAGCAGCTTAGCACAGGGGTCGAACACTGAAGCTTTCTTT.

This clonotype was observed at least ten times. CDR3 nucleotide sequence: TGTGCCATCAGTGGATATACCCTAGGAGATACGCAGTATTTT. Its protein is CAISGYTLGDTQYF. The chain joins TRBV10-3 to TRBJ2-3; D unclear. The germline V gene encodes CDR1 ENHRY and CDR2 SYGVKD. The CDR3 has 14 residues. The ends were cut back, 4 bases at V and 5 bases at J, with 13 bases in the middle.

J is TRBJ2-1 and V is TRBV12-5; possibly TRBD1 or TRBD2 for D (7 bases each). Trimming took off 4 bases at V and 5 bases at J, with 12 bases between the two ends. The CDR3 contains 14 residues. Germline V lookup: CDR1 LGHNT, CDR2 FRNRAP. The CDR3 region has the DNA TGTGCTAGTGGTTGGGAGGGGGCCCACAATGAGCAGTTCTTC. Its protein is CASGWEGAHNEQFF.

The table lists this clonotype with many counts. The chain employs TRBV5-5 and TRBJ1-2, with D possibly TRBD1 on 6 matching bases. The CDR3 spans 13 residues. V lost 1 base and J 11 bases, leaving 15 bases between the germline ends. Germline V gene data show CDR1 as SGHKS and CDR2 as YYEKEE (reference sequence). The DNA for the CDR3 is TGTGCCAGCAGCTTGATATCCGGGGGCGGTTACACCTTC. Translated, it gives CASSLISGGGYTF. The whole variable domain, remainder taken from reference TRBV5-5 and TRBJ1-2, is DAGVTQSPTHLIKTRGQQVTLRCSPISGHKSVSWYQQVLGQGPQFIFQYYEKEERGRGNFPDRFSARQFPNYSSELNVNALLLGDSALYLCASSLISGGGYTFGSGTRLTVV.

This clonotype was seen many times. This chain links TRBV7-2 with TRBJ2-5, with 9 bases that match TRBD2. Germline CDR1 is SGHTA and CDR2 is FQGNSA. V lost 6 bases, J lost 2 bases, and 4 bases stayed unmatched. The CDR3 runs 14 residues. CDR3 coding DNA: TGTGCCAGCAGACTTAGCGGGGGTCAAGAGACCCAGTACTTC. This translates into CASRLSGGQETQYF.

The rearrangement joins TRBV7-9 to TRBJ2-6; TRBD1 might be the D (5 bases). Trimming left V 3 bases short and J 4 bases short, with 13 bases between. Germline assignment: CDR1 SEHNR and CDR2 FQNEAQ (reference sequence). The CDR3 length is 16 residues. CDR3 region: CASSFRNTGGANVLTF. DNA of the CDR3: TGTGCCAGCAGCTTTAGGAATACAGGCGGGGCCAACGTCCTGACTTTC. Combining the CDR3 with reference TRBV7-9 and TRBJ2-6 gives the whole variable domain DTGVSQNPRHKITKRGQNVTFRCDPISEHNRLYWYRQTLGQGPEFLTYFQNEAQLEKSRLLSDRFSAERPKGSFSTLEIQRTEQGDSAMYLCASSFRNTGGANVLTFGAGSRLTVL.

This clonotype was found many times. The CDR3 bases are TGTGCCAGCAGTCAGACGGGCTTGGCCCAGTACTTC. Translation gives CASSQTGLAQYF. This chain uses TRBV6-1 with TRBJ2-5; no definite D call. Trimming took off 5 bases at V and 9 bases at J, with 13 bases between the two ends. The length of the CDR3 is 12 residues. The germline CDR1 and CDR2 sequences are MNHNS and SASEGT.

This clonotype was picked up many times. J is TRBJ1-2 and V is TRBV30; 8 nucleotides match TRBD1. CDR3 length equals 15 residues. Germline loops: CDR1 GTSNPN, CDR2 SVGIG (reference sequence). Trimming cost V 5 bases and J 4 bases; bases outside gene matches: 12. CDR3 nucleotides: TGTGCCTGGGCCCGGGACAGGTCCCTTCTCTATGGCTACACCTTC. Translated, it gives CAWARDRSLLYGYTF.

The chain carries TRBV19 and TRBJ2-1; 8 bases line up with TRBD1. The CDR3 loop spans 17 amino acids. The germline CDR1 and CDR2 sequences are LNHDA and SQIVND (reference sequence). V lost 4 bases and J lost 5; bases outside the gene matches: 13. The DNA for the CDR3 is TGTGCCAGTAGTAACCCCAGACAGGGGTCCCCACACAATGAGCAGTTCTTC. Translation: CASSNPRQGSPHNEQFF.

The chain carries TRBV6-1 and TRBJ2-1, with 9 bases matching TRBD1. V dropped 8 bases and J dropped 4; count of bases not matched to a gene: 6. Germline values: CDR1 MNHNS, CDR2 SASEGT. The length of the CDR3 is 14 residues. CDR3: CASVRDRAYNEQFF. DNA of the CDR3: TGTGCCAGCGTGCGGGACAGGGCTTACAATGAGCAGTTCTTC.

As for this clonotype: This may come from a read error, since a much larger clone is one base off. V and J are TRBV11-2 and TRBJ1-6, with a tentative D call TRBD1 (5 bases). Germline loops: CDR1 SGHAT, CDR2 FQNNGV. The ends were cut back, 0 bases at V and 5 bases at J, with 11 bases in the middle. The CDR3 consists of 16 residues. The chain's CDR3 is CASSLDGGSDNSPLHF. CDR3 in DNA: TGTGCCAGCAGCTTAGATGGGGGGTCGGATAATTCACCCCTCCACTTT.

The chain employs TRBV28 and TRBJ1-2, with D possibly TRBD1 on 5 matching bases. The length of the CDR3 is 15 residues. From germline, CDR1 is MDHEN and CDR2 SYDVKM. The ends were cut back, 5 bases at V and 2 bases at J, with 15 bases in the middle. The CDR3 bases are TGTGCCAGCAGTGCTACCGGGACGTACAACTATGGCTACACCTTC. It is translated as CASSATGTYNYGYTF.

This clonotype was counted at least ten times. J is TRBJ1-5 and V is TRBV2; 11 bases line up with TRBD1. The V gene end was trimmed by 3 bases and the J gene end by 10 bases; junction bases not matched to a gene: 5. This CDR3 contains 14 residues. In germline, CDR1 is SNHLY, CDR2 FYNNEI. CDR3 sequence reads: CASSERDRGYPQHF. CDR3 sequence (DNA): TGTGCCAGCAGTGAGAGGGACAGGGGGTATCCCCAGCATTTT.

This clonotype was counted only a few times. The gene calls are TRBV4-2 and TRBJ2-7; D gene ambiguous. The CDR3 sequence is 16 residues long. V was shortened by 0 bases and J by 0 bases, with 12 bases between the two germline ends. Looked up from germline, CDR1 is LGHNA and CDR2 is YNFKEQ. CDR3 in amino acids: CASSQDIARPSYEQYF. In nucleotides, the CDR3 is TGTGCCAGCAGCCAAGATATCGCTAGACCCTCCTACGAGCAGTACTTC.

The V call is TRBV6-1, the J call TRBJ2-5; 10 bases are shared with TRBD2. The CDR3 spans 16 residues. With 6 bases clipped from V and 5 bases from J, the junction kept 12 bases outside the gene matches. Germline-derived CDR1 and CDR2 are MNHNS and SASEGT. The CDR3 DNA follows: TGTGCCAGCAGCCTCCGGAGGGTAGCGGGAGGCGAGACCCAGTACTTC. This encodes CASSLRRVAGGETQYF.

Only a few counts were recorded for this clonotype. This chain connects TRBV2 to TRBJ2-5; TRBD2 matches 12 bases. This CDR3 has 14 residues. V trimming: 6 bases; J trimming: 4 bases; junction bases outside the gene matches: 3. Germline loops: CDR1 SNHLY, CDR2 FYNNEI. In DNA, the CDR3 is TGTGCCAGCAGGAGACTAGCGGGAGTAGAGACCCAGTACTTC. It specifies CASRRLAGVETQYF.

The rearrangement links TRBV18 to TRBJ2-7; 9 positions agree with TRBD1. The V and J ends lost 1 base and 5 bases, in that order; junction bases with no gene match: 3. Germline CDR1 is KGHSH and CDR2 is LQKENI. This CDR3 has 14 amino acids. The CDR3 reads CASSPRQGEHEQYF. CDR3 DNA: TGTGCCAGCTCACCACGACAGGGGGAACACGAGCAGTACTTC.